The clone carrying this TCR beta chain occurred a few times. These data are taken from a study of response to subunit inactivated influenza vaccine. Via MiXCR, TCRdb re-called the RT-PCR reads, giving one row per CDR3 protein. This sample has about 240,000 distinct CDR3 sequences; more than 10% occur once, and the top ten carry less than 8.5%. The CDR3 sequence is 14 residues long. CDR1 and CDR2 from the germline V gene are SGHDN and FVKESK. V lost 0 bases and J lost 5, with 7 bases in between. The sequence was collected from a man aged 50 to 59 who received an inactivated influenza vaccine. The sample here was non-naive T cells sorted from PBMCs, taken roughly 15 days before vaccination. The chain has TRBV14 and TRBJ2-2, with unresolved D. As DNA, the CDR3 is TGTGCCAGCAGCCAAGATCTATCGACCGGGGAGCTGTTTTTT. It codes for CASSQDLSTGELFF.